This T cell receptor beta chain stems from a study of T cell changes during pregnancy in multiple sclerosis. With 7 bases removed from V and 2 bases from J, the gap between germline ends came to 9 bases. There are 12 residues in the CDR3. Germline values: CDR1 SQVTM, CDR2 ANQGSEA. Clones were read by immunoSEQ multiplex PCR, and TCRdb kept only the in-frame ones, dropping some. The sample has some 76,000 clones, nearly 95% seen once. This clonotype originated in a female donor with multiple sclerosis, enrolled in a pregnancy study. The chain links TRBV29-1 to TRBJ2-1; unclear D gene. This specimen was CD4+ T cells from peripheral blood mononuclear cells, taken after pregnancy. Here the CDR3 DNA reads TGCAGCGGAGGAGCGCCCTACAATGAGCAGTTCTTC. Amino acids: CSGGAPYNEQFF.